This is a list of T cell receptor beta chains from one sample in a study of T cell responses to AZD1222 COVID-19 vaccine. TCRdb's table, derived via immunoSEQ multiplex PCR, lists solely in-frame clones and lacks some. The sample records hundreds of thousands of clones, 90% to 95% being singletons. Sequenced here: peripheral blood, sampled 28 days after the second AZD1222 dose. These receptors originate from an adult who received the AZD1222 COVID-19 vaccine. Each CDR3 is given with its conserved first and last residue. The order of the fields is CDR3 protein, CDR3 DNA, clone size, J gene, D gene, V gene. D genes are given only for firm matches. Clone size is given for some rows only: seen once, a few or many times, or a class if the clone is expanded.

CASSLVIGKGSRETQYF | TGTGCCAGCAGCTTGGTAATAGGAAAGGGGTCTAGGGAGACCCAGTACTTC | once | TRBJ2-5 | NA | TRBV5-8
CASSLGERSWGLLPPLHF | TGTGCCAGCAGTTTAGGAGAGCGAAGTTGGGGTTTATTGCCACCCCTCCACTTT | NA | TRBJ1-6 | NA | TRBV27
CASSLATTDTQYF | TGTGCCAGCAGCTTGGCCACGACAGATACGCAGTATTTT | NA | TRBJ2-3 | NA | TRBV5-4
CASSRTPGQTNSPLHF | TGTGCCAGCAGCCGTACCCCGGGACAGACTAATTCACCCCTCCACTTT | NA | TRBJ1-6 | TRBD1 | TRBV5-6
CATSGGASAYNEQFF | TGTGCCACCAGTGGCGGGGCTAGCGCGTACAATGAGCAGTTCTTC | NA | TRBJ2-1 | NA | TRBV24-1
CASSPGTWEQYF | TGTGCCAGCAGCCCAGGGACCTGGGAGCAGTACTTC | NA | TRBJ2-7 | NA | TRBV6-2/TRBV6-3
CASSWTQGDEQYF | TGTGCCAGCAGCTGGACGCAGGGGGACGAGCAGTACTTC | NA | TRBJ2-7 | TRBD1 | TRBV7-9
CASSPRTGYPEAFF | TGTGCCAGCAGCCCCAGGACAGGGTACCCTGAAGCTTTCTTT | NA | TRBJ1-1 | TRBD1 | TRBV11-2
CASSWAAQETQYF | TGTGCCAGCAGTTGGGCGGCCCAAGAGACCCAGTACTTC | once | TRBJ2-5 | NA | TRBV28
CASSAQGNSDTQYF | TGTGCCAGCAGCGCGCAGGGCAATTCAGATACGCAGTATTTT | NA | TRBJ2-3 | NA | TRBV9
CASSYRDRVDTGELFF | TGTGCCAGCAGTTACCGTGACAGGGTTGACACCGGGGAGCTGTTTTTT | NA | TRBJ2-2 | TRBD1 | TRBV6-5
CASSLAGVNEQFF | TGCGCCAGCAGCTTGGCTGGAGTTAATGAGCAGTTCTTC | NA | TRBJ2-1 | NA | TRBV5-1
CASSFTGGGDEQYF | TGTGCCAGCAGCTTCACAGGGGGCGGCGACGAGCAGTACTTC | NA | TRBJ2-7 | TRBD1 | TRBV7-2
CASSEEKSSAYEQYF | TGTGCCAGCAGTGAAGAGAAGAGTTCCGCCTACGAGCAGTACTTC | NA | TRBJ2-7 | NA | TRBV2
CATSRGRAGQETQYF | TGTGCCACCAGCAGAGGGAGGGCGGGCCAAGAGACCCAGTACTTC | NA | TRBJ2-5 | NA | TRBV15
CASSETGTDQPQHF | TGCGCCAGCAGTGAGACAGGGACAGATCAGCCCCAGCATTTT | NA | TRBJ1-5 | TRBD1 | TRBV10-2
CASSLDGTYYNEQFF | TGTGCCAGCAGCTTAGACGGGACCTACTACAATGAGCAGTTCTTC | NA | TRBJ2-1 | NA | TRBV11-2
CASSLSRLTRDREFF | TGTGCCAGCAGCTTATCAAGGCTTACCCGGGACAGGGAGTTCTTC | NA | TRBJ2-1 | TRBD1 | TRBV7-8
CASSLGQPNEQFF | TGCGCCAGCAGCTTGGGGCAGCCCAATGAGCAGTTCTTC | NA | TRBJ2-1 | NA | TRBV5-1
CASGDSPPNYGYTF | TGTGCCAGCGGAGACAGCCCTCCTAACTATGGCTACACCTTC | NA | TRBJ1-2 | NA | TRBV6-5
CASSAGKPNTIYF | TGTGCCAGCAGTGCAGGGAAGCCAAACACCATATATTTT | NA | TRBJ1-3 | NA | TRBV28
CASSLKGTYYGYTF | TGTGCCAGCAGTCTGAAAGGGACATACTATGGCTACACCTTC | NA | TRBJ1-2 | NA | TRBV28
CASSASGRPYEQYF | TGTGCCAGCAGTGCCAGCGGGAGGCCCTACGAGCAGTACTTC | NA | TRBJ2-7 | TRBD2 | TRBV2
CASSAEWETQYF | TGTGCCAGCAGCGCTGAGTGGGAGACCCAGTACTTC | NA | TRBJ2-5 | NA | TRBV2
CASSLGGTGRYQPQHF | TGTGCCAGCAGCTTAGGGGGGACAGGGAGATATCAGCCCCAGCATTTT | NA | TRBJ1-5 | TRBD1 | TRBV7-9
CSATRPGEAFF | TGCAGTGCTACCCGCCCCGGTGAAGCTTTCTTT | NA | TRBJ1-1 | NA | TRBV20-1
CASSYSMVSVLPSSYNSPLHF | TGTGCCAGCAGTTACTCGATGGTGTCTGTCCTTCCGAGCTCCTATAATTCACCCCTCCACTTT | NA | TRBJ1-6 | NA | TRBV6-2/TRBV6-3
CASSSWTGSSYEQYF | TGCGCCAGCAGTTCATGGACAGGAAGCTCCTACGAGCAGTACTTC | NA | TRBJ2-7 | TRBD1 | TRBV4-1
CASTPGGGGADTQYF | TGCGCCAGTACCCCCGGGGGAGGGGGGGCAGATACGCAGTATTTT | NA | TRBJ2-3 | NA | TRBV5-1
CASSLGLAGVSSYEQYF | TGTGCCAGCAGCCTAGGACTAGCGGGGGTAAGCTCCTACGAGCAGTACTTC | NA | TRBJ2-7 | TRBD2 | TRBV4-2
CAISEGGASGTYSYEQYF | TGTGCCATCAGTGAAGGTGGGGCTAGCGGGACATACTCCTACGAGCAGTACTTC | NA | TRBJ2-7 | TRBD2 | TRBV10-3
CASSFRGLPINEQYF | TGTGCCAGCAGCTTTCGGGGACTCCCGATCAACGAGCAGTACTTC | NA | TRBJ2-7 | NA | TRBV7-2
CASSPGEGGTGELFF | TGTGCCAGCAGTCCCGGGGAAGGGGGGACCGGGGAGCTGTTTTTT | NA | TRBJ2-2 | NA | TRBV6-4
CASSLTEQGAYEQYF | TGTGCCAGCAGCTTAACCGAGCAGGGGGCCTACGAGCAGTACTTC | NA | TRBJ2-7 | TRBD1 | TRBV11-1
CASSSPTGSGANVLTF | TGTGCCAGCAGTTCCCCCACCGGCTCTGGGGCCAACGTCCTGACTTTC | once | TRBJ2-6 | NA | TRBV28
CASSLGTTGADEQFF | TGCGCCAGCAGCTTGGGGACTACCGGAGCGGATGAGCAGTTCTTC | NA | TRBJ2-1 | NA | TRBV5-1